This T cell receptor (beta chain) was sequenced during a study of blood T cell dynamics during melanoma immunotherapy. As to time point: week 3, after first cycle of checkpoint inhibitor. This table comes from immunoSEQ multiplex PCR, and its TCRdb copy is limited to in-frame clones, with some not included. Of 7,500 to 10,000 clones in the sample, around 90% are singletons; the top ten hold 6.3%. With 7 bases clipped from V and 3 bases from J, the junction kept 7 bases outside the gene matches. The CDR3 extends over 14 amino acids. From germline, CDR1 is SNHLY and CDR2 FYNNEI. The chain is built from TRBV2 and TRBJ2-5; TRBD1 aligns across 8 bases. The sequences come from blood, collected from a patient treated with checkpoint blockade. The TCR comes from a human donor with melanoma. CDR3 nucleotide sequence: TGTGCCAGCAAGGACAGGGTTCGGGAAGAGACCCAGTACTTC. This encodes CASKDRVREETQYF.